The rows below give T cell receptor beta chains drawn from one sample of a study of T cell responses to AZD1222 COVID-19 vaccine. Assay: immunoSEQ multiplex PCR; the TCRdb copy retains only in-frame clones and omits some. This sample has about 110,000 clones, with roughly 89% found just once. This specimen was peripheral blood, taken on day 0 of AZD1222 vaccination. These receptors were taken from an adult in good health. CDR3s include the opening cysteine and the closing phenylalanine or tryptophan. Size is stated for part of the rows, as once, few or many counts, or as a class when the clone is expanded.

J gene: TRBJ2-3; V gene: TRBV2; clone size: .; CDR3 protein: CASTPGTSGGTDTQYF
J gene: TRBJ1-1; V gene: TRBV18; clone size: .; CDR3 protein: CASSPNPGGAAEAFF
J gene: TRBJ1-4; V gene: TRBV6-5; clone size: .; CDR3 protein: CASSYVRTGGGEKLFF
J gene: TRBJ1-1; V gene: TRBV4-3; clone size: .; CDR3 protein: CASSRTGEGTEAFF
J gene: TRBJ1-5; V gene: TRBV19; clone size: .; CDR3 protein: CASSINGPQHF
J gene: TRBJ1-1; V gene: TRBV7-3; clone size: .; CDR3 protein: CASSSTVNTEAFF
J gene: TRBJ2-1; V gene: TRBV5-5; clone size: .; CDR3 protein: CASSLLVAGIDEQFF
J gene: TRBJ2-1; V gene: TRBV7-3; clone size: .; CDR3 protein: CASSLMGGQFDEQFF
J gene: TRBJ2-7; V gene: TRBV5-1; clone size: .; CDR3 protein: CASSLDPGFTYEQYF
J gene: TRBJ2-2; V gene: TRBV7-6; clone size: .; CDR3 protein: CASSSGLAVNTGELFF
J gene: TRBJ2-2; V gene: TRBV7-2; clone size: .; CDR3 protein: CASSPGGQGATGELFF
J gene: TRBJ2-2; V gene: TRBV9; clone size: .; CDR3 protein: CASSVTGTSELGELFF
J gene: TRBJ1-1; V gene: TRBV10-3; clone size: .; CDR3 protein: CAISEGTGADTEAFF
J gene: TRBJ1-4; V gene: TRBV4-3; clone size: .; CDR3 protein: CASSLLGQGTEKLFF
J gene: TRBJ1-4; V gene: TRBV5-6; clone size: .; CDR3 protein: CASSVTGTLAEKLFF
J gene: TRBJ2-1; V gene: TRBV29-1; clone size: .; CDR3 protein: CSVERMRSLKFF
J gene: TRBJ2-3; V gene: TRBV7-7; clone size: .; CDR3 protein: CASSLTQGGADTQYF
J gene: TRBJ2-1; V gene: TRBV19; clone size: .; CDR3 protein: CASSIRGGSYNEQFF
J gene: TRBJ2-5; V gene: TRBV29-1; clone size: .; CDR3 protein: CSVEGGWKTQYF
J gene: TRBJ2-2; V gene: TRBV2; clone size: .; CDR3 protein: CASSGGRFTGELFF
J gene: TRBJ2-2; V gene: TRBV4-2; clone size: .; CDR3 protein: CASSPRGSGGAGELFF
J gene: TRBJ1-2; V gene: TRBV20-1; clone size: .; CDR3 protein: CSARPDGYTF
J gene: TRBJ2-3; V gene: TRBV12-3/TRBV12-4; clone size: once; CDR3 protein: CASSPKGLDTQYF
J gene: TRBJ1-5; V gene: TRBV7-9; clone size: .; CDR3 protein: CASTMNYNQPQHF
J gene: TRBJ2-5; V gene: TRBV29-1; clone size: .; CDR3 protein: CSVAEDRETQYF
J gene: TRBJ2-5; V gene: TRBV10-3; clone size: .; CDR3 protein: CAIRWGQQETQYF
J gene: TRBJ2-2; V gene: TRBV2; clone size: .; CDR3 protein: CASRGLATGELFF
J gene: TRBJ1-2; V gene: TRBV30; clone size: .; CDR3 protein: CACQGQGSYGYTF
J gene: TRBJ2-2; V gene: TRBV7-7; clone size: .; CDR3 protein: CASSSRVGTGRNTGELFF
J gene: TRBJ2-1; V gene: TRBV20-1; clone size: .; CDR3 protein: CSASHGPQFF
J gene: TRBJ1-3; V gene: TRBV7-9; clone size: .; CDR3 protein: CASSPPYRSGNTIYF
J gene: TRBJ1-5; V gene: TRBV2; clone size: .; CDR3 protein: CASSDQFGQPQHF
J gene: TRBJ2-1; V gene: TRBV7-2; clone size: .; CDR3 protein: CASSISGAKTYNEQFF
J gene: TRBJ1-1; V gene: TRBV12-3/TRBV12-4; clone size: .; CDR3 protein: CASSFGGTEAFF
J gene: TRBJ2-2; V gene: TRBV5-1; clone size: .; CDR3 protein: CASSFGGLAGGSTGELFF
J gene: TRBJ1-1; V gene: TRBV7-4; clone size: few; CDR3 protein: CASSFYKDRGPPNTEAFF
J gene: TRBJ1-5; V gene: TRBV7-2; clone size: .; CDR3 protein: CASSQGSWGAQPQHF
J gene: TRBJ1-4; V gene: TRBV7-2; clone size: .; CDR3 protein: CASSFAGGHNEKLFF
J gene: TRBJ1-2; V gene: TRBV2; clone size: once; CDR3 protein: CASSVSGYGYTF
J gene: TRBJ1-5; V gene: TRBV2; clone size: .; CDR3 protein: CASTTTGGDQPQHF
J gene: TRBJ2-7; V gene: TRBV15; clone size: .; CDR3 protein: CATSRETGEAYEQYF
J gene: TRBJ2-7; V gene: TRBV18; clone size: .; CDR3 protein: CASSPLNTQTGGASEQYF
J gene: TRBJ1-5; V gene: TRBV6-5; clone size: .; CDR3 protein: CASSPLGQHQHF
J gene: TRBJ1-6; V gene: TRBV7-2; clone size: .; CDR3 protein: CASSFWDMDSPLHF
J gene: TRBJ1-1; V gene: TRBV3-1/TRBV3-2; clone size: .; CDR3 protein: CASSPPAGWLNTEAFF
J gene: TRBJ1-1; V gene: TRBV9; clone size: once; CDR3 protein: CASSPQVRSEAFF
J gene: TRBJ1-1; V gene: TRBV7-6; clone size: .; CDR3 protein: CASSRDWGMNTEAFF
J gene: TRBJ1-1; V gene: TRBV7-2; clone size: .; CDR3 protein: CASRIGWRTEAFF
J gene: TRBJ1-5; V gene: TRBV12-3/TRBV12-4; clone size: .; CDR3 protein: CASGGYSNQPQHF
J gene: TRBJ2-2; V gene: TRBV5-1; clone size: .; CDR3 protein: CASTPGASGITTGELFF
J gene: TRBJ2-7; V gene: TRBV5-6; clone size: .; CDR3 protein: CASSLGLPELYEQYF
J gene: TRBJ2-2; V gene: TRBV7-2; clone size: .; CDR3 protein: CASSSRRGVMGELFF
J gene: TRBJ2-3; V gene: TRBV5-1; clone size: few; CDR3 protein: CASSLIGGNTPDTQYF
J gene: TRBJ2-7; V gene: TRBV5-5; clone size: .; CDR3 protein: CASSSRAGQGSYEQYF
J gene: TRBJ1-1; V gene: TRBV19; clone size: .; CDR3 protein: CASRGQLMNTEAFF
J gene: TRBJ2-3; V gene: TRBV29-1; clone size: .; CDR3 protein: CSVSGVEQGNTDTQYF
J gene: TRBJ1-1; V gene: TRBV13; clone size: .; CDR3 protein: CASSPISRNTEAFF
J gene: TRBJ1-5; V gene: TRBV10-2; clone size: .; CDR3 protein: CASSEFGGSNQPQHF